These 19 T cell receptor beta chains came from one sample sequenced in a study of Graves' ophthalmopathy and Graves' hyperthyroidism. Amplification of the TCR beta CDR3 regions used RNA transcripts (as template). HTBI primers were employed in first-round RT-PCR, then a second-round multiplex PCR followed. One entry per CDR3 protein, called by TCRdb with MiXCR from the multiplex PCR reads. In the table there are more than 300,000 distinct CDR3 sequences, approximately 18% of which are singletons. The sequencing sample was made of peripheral blood. These receptors all come from an adult woman with stable Graves' hyperthyroidism.

This clonotype has ten or more counts. V and J are TRBV12-3 or TRBV12-4 and TRBJ2-7; TRBD2 matches 10 bases. This CDR3 is 15 amino acids long. V lost 4 bases to trimming and J lost 3 bases; unmatched junction nucleotides: 6. CDR3 amino acids: CASSSGGTSDYEQYF. The CDR3 region has the DNA TGTGCCAGCAGTTCCGGGGGGACTAGCGACTACGAGCAGTACTTC.

The chain carries TRBV20-1 and TRBJ2-7, with D tentatively TRBD1 or TRBD2 (6 bases each). Germline lookup yields CDR1 DFQATT and CDR2 SNEGSKA (reference sequence). Trimming left V 1 base short and J 6 bases short, with 13 bases between. The CDR3 spans 13 residues. CDR3: CSARVVRGGEQYF. The CDR3 DNA is TGCAGTGCTAGAGTAGTCAGGGGAGGCGAGCAGTACTTC.

Many counts were recorded for this clonotype. This chain connects TRBV6-5 to TRBJ2-4; TRBD2 might be the D (6 bases). The germline V and J ends were trimmed by 7 bases and 1 base, with 17 bases remaining between them. CDR3 length: 16 residues. CDR1 and CDR2 from the germline V gene are MNHEY and SVGAGI. DNA of the CDR3: TGTGCCAGCACATCACCTAGCGATTATGCCAAAAACATTCAGTACTTC. It yields the protein CASTSPSDYAKNIQYF.

This clonotype has ten or more counts. The rearrangement uses TRBV11-2 and TRBJ2-5; TRBD1 agrees at 9 bases. There are 15 residues in the CDR3. V was pared by 5 bases and J by 2 bases, with 6 bases of the junction left unmatched. Germline CDR1 is SGHAT and CDR2 is FQNNGV. In DNA, the CDR3 is TGTGCCAGCAGCATCCTGACAGGGGGGCAAGAGACCCAGTACTTC. This translates into CASSILTGGQETQYF.

This clonotype was observed at least ten times. This chain uses TRBV29-1 with TRBJ2-7; either TRBD1 or TRBD2 may supply D (5 bases each). Germline CDR1 and CDR2: SQVTM and ANQGSEA. The CDR3 is made up of 13 amino acids. With 7 bases removed from V and 5 bases from J, the gap between germline ends came to 18 bases. CDR3 sequence: CSAYGAPFHEQYF. CDR3 coding DNA: TGCAGCGCGTACGGGGCCCCGTTCCACGAGCAGTACTTC.

This chain joins TRBV6-1 and TRBJ2-7; a weak D match, TRBD1 (5 bases). CDR3 length: 14 residues. Germline-derived CDR1 and CDR2 are MNHNS and SASEGT. Deletions cut 3 bases from V and 3 bases from J, with 12 bases between. CDR3 in amino acids: CASSDHRLHYEQYF. As DNA, the CDR3 is TGTGCCAGCAGTGACCACAGGCTACACTACGAGCAGTACTTC.

This clonotype came up a few times. This chain uses TRBV28 with TRBJ1-5, with a weak D call TRBD1 (5 bases). V was cut by 6 bases and J by 0 bases, with 21 bases left in between. CDR1 MDHEN and CDR2 SYDVKM come from the germline V gene. This CDR3 is built from 18 residues. As DNA, the CDR3 is TGTGCCAGCAGCCGTCAGGGTGGGAAGGGGTATAGCAATCAGCCCCAGCATTTT. Its protein is CASSRQGGKGYSNQPQHF. Complete variable domain (other parts from reference TRBV28 and TRBJ1-5): DVKVTQSSRYLVKRTGEKVFLECVQDMDHENMFWYRQDPGLGLRLIYFSYDVKMKEKGDIPEGYSVSREKKERFSLILESASTNQTSMYLCASSRQGGKGYSNQPQHFGDGTRLSIL.

This clonotype is a singleton in its sample. A much larger clone sits a single nucleotide away, making a read error possible. Here the CDR3 omits its conserved ending phenylalanine or tryptophan, so a read error is the likely source. This chain links TRBV19 with TRBJ2-2, with D possibly TRBD1 on 5 matching bases. The V and J ends lost 1 base and 2 bases respectively, with 8 bases between them. Germline V gene sequence: CDR1 LNHDA, CDR2 SQIVND (reference sequence). The CDR3 spans 15 residues. As DNA, the CDR3 is TGTGCCAGTAGTATAGGTGACAGCAACACCGGGGAGCTGTTTTTG. Protein: CASSIGDSNTGELFL.

In its sample, this clonotype was seen many times. The chain links TRBV20-1 to TRBJ2-7; possible D gene TRBD1, 6 bases. CDR1 DFQATT and CDR2 SNEGSKA come from the germline V gene (reference sequence). V gave up 6 bases and J gave up 3 bases, with 21 bases separating them. This CDR3 comprises 15 residues. In DNA form, the CDR3 reads TGCAGTGCCGCCCCGGAAGGACAGATCCTCTACGAGCAGTACTTC. As protein: CSAAPEGQILYEQYF.

The gene calls are TRBV28 and TRBJ2-2, with 8 bases matching TRBD1. CDR1 is MDHEN and CDR2 is SYDVKM in the germline V gene. The V gene end was trimmed by 5 bases and the J gene end by 4 bases; junction bases not matched to a gene: 9. This CDR3 is 16 amino acids long. CDR3 coding DNA: TGTGCCAGCAGTGAGTTCCGAGACAGGGGCACCGGGGAGCTGTTTTTT. This sequence encodes CASSEFRDRGTGELFF.

This clonotype was recorded at least ten times. The CDR3 region has the DNA TGTGCCAGCAGCCAAGATCTGGACCGCTACGAGCAGTACTTC. This sequence encodes CASSQDLDRYEQYF. V gene TRBV14 combines with J gene TRBJ2-7; no firm D call. CDR3 length equals 14 residues. Germline V CDR1 and CDR2: SGHDN, FVKESK. V was shortened by 0 bases and J by 3 bases, with 9 bases between the two germline ends. The whole variable domain, remainder taken from reference TRBV14 and TRBJ2-7, is EAGVTQFPSHSVIEKGQTVTLRCDPISGHDNLYWYRRVMGKEIKFLLHFVKESKQDESGMPNNRFLAERTGGTYSTLKVQPAELEDSGVYFCASSQDLDRYEQYFGPGTRLTVT.

The V and J genes are TRBV5-1 and TRBJ2-7; 11 nucleotides align to TRBD2. This CDR3 region has 14 residues. In germline, CDR1 is SGHRS, CDR2 YFSETQ. V trimming: 5 bases; J trimming: 6 bases; junction bases outside the gene matches: 7. The CDR3 DNA reads as TGCGCCAGCAGAATAGCGGGAGGGCCTCTCGAGCAGTACTTC. The encoded protein is CASRIAGGPLEQYF.

This clonotype was found many times. The CDR3 loop reads CASSLYTGNTIYF. As DNA, the CDR3 is TGTGCCAGCAGCTTGTACACTGGAAACACCATATATTTT. The chain has TRBV5-4 and TRBJ1-3; no firm D call. The CDR3 extends over 13 amino acids. V lost 1 base and J lost 2, with 4 bases in between. The V gene's germline CDR1 is SGHNT and CDR2 YYREEE (reference sequence).

This clonotype has ten or more counts. The V and J genes are TRBV24-1 and TRBJ2-5; possible D gene TRBD1, 7 bases. This CDR3 contains 16 residues. Trimming pared 4 bases from V and 4 bases from J, leaving 18 bases between. Germline V gives CDR1 KGHDR, CDR2 SFDVKD. The CDR3 loop is CATSDPGQEEGETQYF. The DNA of the CDR3 is TGTGCCACCAGTGACCCCGGACAGGAGGAGGGAGAGACCCAGTACTTC.

This clonotype was recorded many times. CDR3 residues: CASSMVRETQYF. DNA of the CDR3: TGTGCCAGTAGTATGGTAAGGGAGACCCAGTACTTC. The chain combines TRBV19 with TRBJ2-5; D gene uncertain. Trimming took 3 bases from V and 5 from J, leaving 7 bases between them. The CDR3 runs to 12 residues. The germline CDR1 and CDR2 sequences are LNHDA and SQIVND (reference sequence).

This clonotype occurred many times. The V and J genes are TRBV5-4 and TRBJ1-2; tentatively, D is TRBD1 (6 bases). Germline V lookup: CDR1 SGHNT, CDR2 YYREEE (reference sequence). Trimming pared 4 bases from V and 3 bases from J, leaving 19 bases between. The CDR3 consists of 16 residues. The CDR3 DNA is TGTGCCAGCAGCGACAGGACAGTCGGGCTCCACTATGGCTACACCTTC. Translation gives CASSDRTVGLHYGYTF.

J is TRBJ2-5 and V is TRBV28; D possibly matches TRBD1 or TRBD2 (5 bases each). The ends were cut back, 6 bases at V and 0 bases at J, with 8 bases in the middle. CDR1 is MDHEN, CDR2 SYDVKM, per germline. This CDR3 has 13 residues. CDR3 in amino acids: CASRTGHQETQYF. CDR3 in DNA: TGTGCCAGCAGAACGGGGCACCAAGAGACCCAGTACTTC.

In this sample, this clonotype turned up once. Possible read error: a much larger clone is one base away. No conserved phenylalanine or tryptophan is present at the end of the CDR3, so a read error is the likely explanation. V usage is TRBV29-1 and J usage is TRBJ1-1; maybe TRBD1 (5 bases). V was shortened by 2 bases and J by 2 bases, with 12 bases between the two germline ends. Germline CDR1 is SQVTM and CDR2 is ANQGSEA. This CDR3 region has 14 residues. CDR3 protein: CSVEKSGSNTEAFL. For the CDR3, the DNA is TGCAGCGTTGAAAAATCAGGGTCAAACACTGAAGCTTTCTTG.

At least ten counts were recorded for this clonotype. The chain is built from TRBV27 and TRBJ2-7; D may be TRBD1 (5 bases). Trimming left V 5 bases short and J 3 bases short, with 14 bases between. This CDR3 comprises 14 residues. Germline V gene sequence: CDR1 MNHEY, CDR2 SMNVEV (reference sequence). The CDR3 reads CASSPDTIYYEQYF. CDR3 nucleotides: TGTGCCAGCAGTCCGGACACAATTTACTACGAGCAGTACTTC.